This T cell receptor beta chain is drawn from a study of a mutant IDH1 vaccine in newly diagnosed glioma. Study-level information: All eight of the vaccinations patients received fell in weeks 1, 3, 5, 7, 11, 15, 19 and 23. Beginning 4-6 weeks after radiotherapy alone, or with temozolomide cycles, vaccination took place. Broader study findings: Immune responses induced by the vaccine were seen in 93.3% of patients, spanning multiple MHC alleles.

The protocol was immunoSEQ multiplex PCR, while the TCRdb copy is restricted to in-frame clones and leaves out a portion. The table has 45,000 to 60,000 clones, 78% seen once. Indicated time point: week 5, during vaccination. With topical imiquimod, each dose of the vaccine consisted of 300 ug of mutant IDH1 20-mer peptide. Tumors from donors were new WHO grade 3 or 4 IDH1-mutant astrocytomas with ATRX loss. The CDR3 loop spans 15 amino acids. CDR1 is SSHAT, CDR2 FNYEAQ, per germline (reference sequence). To note about this clone: The target antigen is unknown. Mismatch with germline at one junction end may stem from a read error.

Here the sequenced sample was PBMCs, taken from a glioma patient whose treatment included an IDH1 peptide vaccine. This chain connects TRBV7-7 to TRBJ2-1, with 9 bases aligning to TRBD1. The sequence was obtained from a man aged 45 to 65 with glioma. The CDR3 sequence is CASSLGQGRANEQFF. The DNA for the CDR3 is TGTGCTAGCAGCTTAGGACAGGGGAGGGCCAATGAGCAGTTCTTC.